In its sample, the clone carrying this T cell receptor beta chain was seen a few times. This sample was taken from a study of beta chain features in type 1 diabetes. Staining for CD45RO/CCR7/CD25/CD127/CD95/CD27 allowed sorting of CD4+ naive, central memory, regulatory and stem cell-like memory cells. Expressed TCRB transcripts were sequenced after all isolated RNA was converted to cDNA. The protocol was immunoSEQ multiplex PCR, while the TCRdb copy is restricted to in-frame clones and leaves out a portion. The data show about 370,000 clones, less than 15% seen once. This receptor was obtained from a woman between 18 and 30 years old in good health. Material: naive CD4+ T cells from blood.

As DNA, the CDR3 is TGTGCCAGCAGCCGGACTAGCGGTTTAGCCAAAAACATTCAGTACTTC. It is translated as CASSRTSGLAKNIQYF. The chain couples TRBV2 to TRBJ2-4, with TRBD2 identical over 10 bases. The CDR3 consists of 16 residues. V lost 6 bases to trimming and J lost 0 bases; unmatched junction nucleotides: 5. The germline gives CDR1 SNHLY, CDR2 FYNNEI.